This T cell receptor beta chain was recorded in a study of blood T cell repertoires in COVID-19 (dated by TCRdb to about 2020). Regarding the complete study: Samples from collaborators originated in the United States, Italy and Spain and spanned both the acute and convalescent phases of COVID-19. A de-identified subject ID, COVID-19 status, age in years and sex were almost always included in the sample metadata. Subjects who had been exposed to COVID-19, were actively infected with it, or had recovered from it provided the deeply sampled blood TCRbeta repertoires that made up the dataset. Where available, HLA class I and class II types were obtained from metadata supplied by the sample provider rather than from assay-based typing. Samples came from the ongoing ImmuneRACE study (first 160 participants) plus 1,254 subjects from 6 global collaborators. The repertoires were made available in a free public database intended to serve as a resource for research on the immune response to SARS-CoV-2. The prospective study material was composed of cDNA or gDNA derived from T cells, B-cell-depleted T cells, or PBMCs. Results and caveats for the whole study, not just this receptor: Clinical and demographic metadata were provided uncurated, with the amount varying by source and participant.

Of note for this clone: Its binding antigen is unknown. No base quality information exists; no much larger clone differs at one position.

The immunoSEQ Assay, a bias-controlled multiplex PCR, was used to amplify TCRbeta CDR3 regions from genomic DNA. The paper's processing steps were these. Nucleated cell counts per sample were estimated from amplification of reference gene primers within the assay. To quantify the absolute abundance of each unique TCRbeta CDR3 rearrangement, sequence reads were collapsed and filtered. Productive Simpson clonality was computed per sample as the square root of Simpson's diversity index over productive rearrangements. The immuneACCESS repertoire file appears here via TCRdb, limited to in-frame rearrangements. These files lack a portion of the clones; in checked studies, under half of the deficit traces to unresolved V genes, and the cause of the others is not known. V, J and clone size reflect that table, while D and trimming were determined from the DNA. The sample data list a few hundred thousand clones, and less than 90% of these were observed just once. Of the sample, about 6.6% is held by the ten largest clones.

Participants in the prospective study were aged about 18 to 95 years, lived in 20 to 25 United States geographic areas, and enrolled through a virtual design. To assign participants to cohorts, the prospective study relied on clinical history that participants themselves reported in a screening survey and a study questionnaire. For ImmuneRACE Cohort 3, a participant was defined as recovered based on two consecutive negative NP/OP PCR tests, clearance by a healthcare professional, or resolution of symptoms. Each participant in the prospective study had whole blood, serum and a nasopharyngeal or oropharyngeal swab collected by mobile phlebotomists. Prospective study participants could optionally give additional blood draws and questionnaires over an approximately two-month period. Prospective study blood samples were shipped either frozen or at room temperature before DNA extraction. The CDR3 has 16 amino acids, counting the end cysteine and phenylalanine. Left in the record is the CDR3 DNA by itself, 48 bases read in frame from the first base. From a lookup of the germline V gene, CDR1 and CDR2 are MDHEN and SYDVKM. V ends up 3 bases short and J 6 bases short, with an unmatched junction base count of 9.

The receptor was derived from a woman in her 40s who had recovered from COVID-19. The chain employs TRBV28 and TRBJ2-7; 12 bases in between match TRBD2. The sequenced material came from PBMCs or T cells enriched from blood (not recorded which). The encoded CDR3 is CASSFLGLAGSFEQYF. The nucleotide sequence is TGTGCCAGCAGTTTCCTTGGACTAGCGGGATCGTTCGAGCAGTACTTC.